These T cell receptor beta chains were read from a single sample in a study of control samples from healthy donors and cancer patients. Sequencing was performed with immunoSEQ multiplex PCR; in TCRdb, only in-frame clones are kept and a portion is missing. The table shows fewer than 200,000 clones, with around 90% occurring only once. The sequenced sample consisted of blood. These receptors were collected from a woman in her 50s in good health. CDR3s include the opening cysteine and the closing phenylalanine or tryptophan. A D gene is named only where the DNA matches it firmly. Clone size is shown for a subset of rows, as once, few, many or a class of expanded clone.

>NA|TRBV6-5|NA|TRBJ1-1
TGTGCCAGCAGGCTACACCCATCGAACACTGAAGCTTTCTTT
CASRLHPSNTEAFF
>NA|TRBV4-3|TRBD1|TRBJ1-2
TGCGCCAGCAGCCGACAGGGCTATGGCTACACCTTC
CASSRQGYGYTF
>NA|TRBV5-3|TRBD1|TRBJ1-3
TGTGCCAGAAAACCCGGGGACAGGCATGGAAACACCATATATTTT
CARKPGDRHGNTIYF
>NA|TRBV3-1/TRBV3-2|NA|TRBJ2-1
TGTGCCAGCAGCCCCTGCCGGGGCCTCCTCTTC
CASSPCRGLLF
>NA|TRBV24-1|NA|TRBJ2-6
TGTGCCACCAGTGATTTCTCCACTGGGGCCAACGTCCTGACTTTC
CATSDFSTGANVLTF
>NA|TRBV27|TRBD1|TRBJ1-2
TGTGCCAGCAGTTCGCCGGGACAGGCTTTCTATGGCTACACCTTC
CASSSPGQAFYGYTF
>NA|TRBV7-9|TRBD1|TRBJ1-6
TGTGCCAGCAGCTTTCCTGGACAGGGAAACTCACCCCTCCACTTT
CASSFPGQGNSPLHF
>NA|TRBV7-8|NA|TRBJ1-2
TGTGCCAGCAGCGATATAAGGGTTTCGGGCTACACCTTC
CASSDIRVSGYTF
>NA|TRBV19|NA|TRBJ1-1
TGTGCCAGCTCAGACAGTGAAGCTTTCTTT
CASSDSEAFF
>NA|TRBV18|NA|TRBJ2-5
TGTGCCAGCTCACTAGGGAGTGAGGTGACCCAGTACTTC
CASSLGSEVTQYF
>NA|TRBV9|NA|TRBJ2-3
TGTGCCAGTCTGCGAGGGGTAATTGAGGGAAGCACAGATACGCAGTATTTT
CASLRGVIEGSTDTQYF
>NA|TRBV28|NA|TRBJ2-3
TGTGCCAGCAGTTTAAGGACAGTGGTGTATACGCAGTATTTT
CASSLRTVVYTQYF
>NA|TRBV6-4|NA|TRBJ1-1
TGTGCCAGCAGTGGGTATTCCCGAAGAACTGAAGCTTTCTTT
CASSGYSRRTEAFF
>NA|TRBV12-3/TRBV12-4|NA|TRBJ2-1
TGTGCCAGCAGTGGGGTGTCTGAGCAGTTCTTC
CASSGVSEQFF
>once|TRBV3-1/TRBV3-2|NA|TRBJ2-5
TGTGCCAGCAGCCAAGAGGGGGACTCTTGGCACCTTCAAGAGACCCAGTACTTC
CASSQEGDSWHLQETQYF
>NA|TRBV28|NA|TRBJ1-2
TGTGCCAGCAGGTCGACAGGATCCTATGGCTACACCTTC
CASRSTGSYGYTF
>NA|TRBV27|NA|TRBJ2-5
TGTGCCAGCGCCGGGACGGTCCGGGAGACCCAGTACTTC
CASAGTVRETQYF
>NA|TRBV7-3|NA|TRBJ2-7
TGTGCCAGCAGCTTCCAGAGCGGCTCCTACGAGCAGTACTTC
CASSFQSGSYEQYF
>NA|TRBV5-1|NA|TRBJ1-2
TGCGCCAGCAGCTTGACAGGCGAGTATGGCTACACCTTC
CASSLTGEYGYTF
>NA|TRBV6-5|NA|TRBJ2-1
TGTGCCAGCAGGGAGACAGCTTCCTACAATGAGCAGTTCTTC
CASRETASYNEQFF
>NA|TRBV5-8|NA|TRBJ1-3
TGTGCCAGCAGGGTAAACTCTGGAAACACCATATATTTT
CASRVNSGNTIYF
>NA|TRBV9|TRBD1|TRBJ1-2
TGTGCCAGCAGCACCGGACAGGGCAGAGCTAACTATGGCTACACCTTC
CASSTGQGRANYGYTF
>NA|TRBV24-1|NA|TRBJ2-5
TGTGCCACCAGTTCGACCCAAGAGACCCAGTACTTC
CATSSTQETQYF
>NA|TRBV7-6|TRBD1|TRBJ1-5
TGTGCCAGCAGCCCCCGGGACAGGGGAGTAGAGCCCCAGCATTTT
CASSPRDRGVEPQHF
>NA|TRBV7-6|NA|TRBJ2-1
TGTGCCAGCAGCTTAGCCAGGGCGAGCTCCTACAATGAGCAGTTCTTC
CASSLARASSYNEQFF
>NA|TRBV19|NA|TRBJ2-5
TGTGCCAGTAGTCCACAAGACTCCATAGGGACCCAGTACTTC
CASSPQDSIGTQYF
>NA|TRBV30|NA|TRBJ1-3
TGTGCCTGGGGGGGCTTCGGAAACACCATATATTTT
CAWGGFGNTIYF
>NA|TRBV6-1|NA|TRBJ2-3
TGTGCCAGCAGTGAACGATGGGGCTCCAGCACAGATACGCAGTATTTT
CASSERWGSSTDTQYF
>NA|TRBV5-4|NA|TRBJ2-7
TGTGCCAGCAGCTTAGACAGGACTACCTACGAGCAGTACTTC
CASSLDRTTYEQYF
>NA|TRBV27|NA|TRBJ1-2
TGTGCCAGCAGTTCGACAGGTCCCAATGGCTACACCTTC
CASSSTGPNGYTF
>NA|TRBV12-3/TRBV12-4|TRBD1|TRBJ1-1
TGTGCCAGCACCCTGGACAGGGCGACTGAAGCTTTCTTT
CASTLDRATEAFF
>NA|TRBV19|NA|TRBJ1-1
TGTGCCAGTAGTTCCCCGGGCCCTGAAGCTTTCTTT
CASSSPGPEAFF
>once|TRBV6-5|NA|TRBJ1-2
TGTGCCAGCAGTTATGGCAGTACGGTCATTCATGGCTACACCTTC
CASSYGSTVIHGYTF
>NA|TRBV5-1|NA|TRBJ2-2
TGCGCCAGCAGCTTGGAGCCAAGCACCGGGGAGCTGTTTTTT
CASSLEPSTGELFF
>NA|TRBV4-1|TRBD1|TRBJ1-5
TGCGCCAGCAGCCAAAACCCCGGGACAGGACCGAGCAATCAGCCCCAGCATTTT
CASSQNPGTGPSNQPQHF
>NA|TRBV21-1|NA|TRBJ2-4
TGTGCCAGCAGTGGTCTATTAGCTACAGCAAAGAAAAACATTCAGTACTTC
CASSGLLATAKKNIQYF
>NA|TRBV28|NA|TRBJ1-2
TGTGCCAGCAGACAAACAGGGCCTGGCTACACCTTC
CASRQTGPGYTF